This T cell receptor beta chain was recovered during a study of identical twins. TCRdb redid the calling of the 5' RACE reads with MiXCR, one entry per CDR3 protein. The sample holds about 250,000 distinct CDR3 sequences, about 8.3% seen once. The table lists this clonotype with a count of one. CDR1 SGHRS and CDR2 YFSETQ come from the germline V gene. V lost 5 bases and J lost 1, with 10 bases in between. The CDR3 runs 13 residues. These data also featured in a second study, about yellow fever vaccine responses in identical twins.

The sequenced sample consisted of CD8+ T cells sorted from blood. The TCR sequence derives from a woman between 18 and 29 years old in good health. J is TRBJ2-7 and V is TRBV5-1, with D possibly TRBD1 on 5 matching bases. DNA of the CDR3: TGCGCCAGCAGAATAGCAGGGTCCTACGAGCAGTACTTC. Translated: CASRIAGSYEQYF.